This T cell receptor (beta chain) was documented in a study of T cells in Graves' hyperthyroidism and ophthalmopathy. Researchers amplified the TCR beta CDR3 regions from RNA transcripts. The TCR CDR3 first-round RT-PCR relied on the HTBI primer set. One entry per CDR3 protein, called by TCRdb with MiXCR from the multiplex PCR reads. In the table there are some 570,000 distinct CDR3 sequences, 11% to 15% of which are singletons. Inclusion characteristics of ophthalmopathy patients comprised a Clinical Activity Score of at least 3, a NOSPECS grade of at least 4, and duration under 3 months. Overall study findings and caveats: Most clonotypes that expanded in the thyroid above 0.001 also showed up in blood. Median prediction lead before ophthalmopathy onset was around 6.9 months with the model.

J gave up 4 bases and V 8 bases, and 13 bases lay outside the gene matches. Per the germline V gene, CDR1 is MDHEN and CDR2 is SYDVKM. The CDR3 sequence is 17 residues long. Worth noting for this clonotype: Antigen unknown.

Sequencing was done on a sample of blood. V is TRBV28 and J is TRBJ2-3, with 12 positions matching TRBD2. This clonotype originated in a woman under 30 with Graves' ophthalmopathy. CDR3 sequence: CASSPKSSGRAPDTQYF. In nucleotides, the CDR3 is TGTGCCAGCTCACCAAAATCTAGCGGGAGGGCCCCAGATACGCAGTATTTT. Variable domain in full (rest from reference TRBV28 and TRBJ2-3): DVKVTQSSRYLVKRTGEKVFLECVQDMDHENMFWYRQDPGLGLRLIYFSYDVKMKEKGDIPEGYSVSREKKERFSLILESASTNQTSMYLCASSPKSSGRAPDTQYFGPGTRLTVL.